This TCR beta chain was sequenced for a study of shared clonotypes between healthy human individuals. Study summary: Used for every donor were three CD4 naive, three CD4 memory, two CD8 naive and one CD8 memory plate. Whole-study findings and limits: Some naive CD4 clonotypes, around 5%, turned up in common across several donors.

Regarding this clone: The antigen is undetermined. The same CDR3 also results from other DNA sequences found in this sample.

Splitting of each subset's genomic DNA was done evenly across several immunoSEQ plates. Generated by immunoSEQ multiplex PCR, the TCRdb table keeps only in-frame clones and is missing some. The data hold 2 million to 3 million clones, with over 85% observed a single time. The sample comprised naive CD4+ T cells from PBMCs. Subset described: CD45RA+ positively selected. This clonotype originated in a man aged 18-30 years in good health. Some clones in this sample may be carry-over from other donors' samples.

The CDR3 nucleotides are TGTGCCAGCTCATCTGACTCCAATCAGCCCCAGCATTTT. Residues: CASSSDSNQPQHF. V gene TRBV18 combines with J gene TRBJ1-5; no clear D. The length of the CDR3 is 13 residues. Germline V gene data show CDR1 as KGHSH and CDR2 as LQKENI. The V gene lost 5 bases and the J gene lost 3 bases, with 8 bases spanning the gap.